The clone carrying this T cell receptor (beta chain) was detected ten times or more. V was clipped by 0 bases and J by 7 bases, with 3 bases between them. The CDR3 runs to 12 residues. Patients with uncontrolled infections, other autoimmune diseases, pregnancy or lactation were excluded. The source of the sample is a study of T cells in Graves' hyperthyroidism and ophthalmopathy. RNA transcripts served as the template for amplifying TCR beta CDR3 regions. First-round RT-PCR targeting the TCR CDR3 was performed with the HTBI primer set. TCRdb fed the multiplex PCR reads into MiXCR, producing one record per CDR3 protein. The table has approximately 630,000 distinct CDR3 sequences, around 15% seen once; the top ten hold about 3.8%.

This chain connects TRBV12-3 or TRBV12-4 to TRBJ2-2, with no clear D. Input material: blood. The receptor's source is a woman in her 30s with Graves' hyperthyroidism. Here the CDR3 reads CASSLALGELFF. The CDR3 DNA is TGTGCCAGCAGTTTAGCCCTCGGGGAGCTGTTTTTT.